These 24 T cell receptor beta chains were sequenced from one sample in a study of blood T cell repertoires in COVID-19 (dated by TCRdb to about 2020). Library preparation was by the immunoSEQ multiplex PCR assay. The clones in this table, taken by TCRdb from immuneACCESS, are in-frame only. Not every clone is retained; where verified, under half of the shortfall comes from an unresolved V gene, and the cause of the rest is unknown. Here the sample has roughly 53,000 clones; approximately 80% occur a single time. Around two fifths of the sample rests with the top ten. Input material: peripheral blood. The receptors come from a man in his 70s with active or convalescent COVID-19.

This clone was seen a single time. The chain couples TRBV6-5 to TRBJ1-1; 9 bases line up with TRBD1. Germline V lookup: CDR1 MNHEY, CDR2 SVGAGI. Trimming removed 6 bases from V and 7 bases from J; junction bases left unmatched: 9. The CDR3 sequence is 14 residues long. CDR3 coding DNA: TGTGCCAGCAGACCCTGGACAGGGGAGGGTGAAGCTTTCTTT. Protein sequence: CASRPWTGEGEAFF.

This clone was seen only once. This sequence joins TRBV4-3 and TRBJ2-3, with 8 bases that match TRBD2. The V segment lost 6 bases and the J segment 0 bases; nucleotides outside the gene matches: 5. From germline, CDR1 is LGHNA and CDR2 YSLEER. The CDR3 runs to 15 residues. The CDR3 spells CASSRTSLSTDTQYF. CDR3 DNA: TGCGCCAGCAGTCGGACTAGCCTTAGCACAGATACGCAGTATTTT.

The rearrangement links TRBV14 to TRBJ2-3; TRBD2 is a possible D gene (6 bases). Germline V CDR1 and CDR2: SGHDN, FVKESK. The CDR3 sequence is 13 residues long. Deletions cut 0 bases from V and 9 bases from J, with 10 bases between. This CDR3 reads CASSQDRRGTQYF. The CDR3 DNA reads TGTGCCAGCAGCCAAGATCGGAGGGGCACGCAGTATTTT.

V gene TRBV11-2 combines with J gene TRBJ2-1; 9 bases agree with TRBD1. V gave up 5 bases and J gave up 7 bases; unmatched junction bases: 9. This CDR3 region has 15 residues. Germline CDR1 reads SGHAT; CDR2 reads FQNNGV. The CDR3 loop is CASSLGTGSGNEQFF. The CDR3 nucleotides are TGTGCCAGCAGCCTAGGGACAGGGTCGGGAAATGAGCAGTTCTTC.

This chain uses TRBV7-3 with TRBJ2-7, with D possibly being TRBD1 (7 bases). Looked up from germline, CDR1 is SGHTA and CDR2 is FQGTGA. This CDR3 is built from 15 residues. Trimming removed 2 bases at V and 4 bases at J, with 15 bases between. This CDR3 reads CASSLQGGSTYEQYF. The CDR3, as DNA: TGTGCCAGCAGCTTACAGGGGGGCTCTACGTACGAGCAGTACTTC.

The V and J genes are TRBV3-1 (or the pseudogene TRBV3-2) and TRBJ2-2; D possibly corresponds to TRBD1 (6 bases). CDR3 length equals 15 residues. Deletions cut 4 bases from V and 4 bases from J, with 13 bases between. Germline V gene data show CDR1 as LGHDT and CDR2 as YNNKEL (reference sequence). In nucleotides, the CDR3 is TGTGCCAGCAGCCTCGTGGGGGCTGGCACCGGGGAGCTGTTTTTT. Translation: CASSLVGAGTGELFF.

CDR3 DNA sequence: TGCGCCAGCAGTGAGTCAGCGGGGGGGTACAATGAGCAGTTCTTC. Translation: CASSESAGGYNEQFF. The chain has TRBV10-2 and TRBJ2-1; 10 bases are a match to TRBD2. The CDR3 extends over 15 amino acids. Germline assignment: CDR1 WSHSY and CDR2 SAAADI. V shed 0 bases and J 4 bases; nucleotides not matched to a gene: 0.

This sequence joins TRBV18 and TRBJ2-7; 8 bases agree with TRBD1. Germline lookup yields CDR1 KGHSH and CDR2 LQKENI. V gave up 4 bases and J gave up 2 bases; unmatched junction bases: 1. The CDR3 extends over 13 amino acids. CDR3: CASSQQGAYEQYF. The CDR3 DNA sequence: TGTGCCAGCTCACAACAGGGGGCCTACGAGCAGTACTTC.

V gene TRBV24-1 combines with J gene TRBJ2-1; no clear D gene. Germline values: CDR1 KGHDR, CDR2 SFDVKD. The CDR3 runs to 13 residues. Trimming pared 0 bases from V and 7 bases from J, leaving 6 bases between. CDR3 protein: CATSDLPSNEQFF. CDR3 DNA: TGTGCCACCAGTGATTTGCCCAGTAATGAGCAGTTCTTC.

The sample holds a few counts of this clone. This rearrangement joins TRBV29-1 to TRBJ2-3, with 10 bases fitting TRBD2. V was pared by 2 bases and J by 5 bases, with 1 base of the junction left unmatched. The CDR3 runs 13 residues. The germline V gene has CDR1 SQVTM and CDR2 ANQGSEA. DNA of the CDR3: TGCAGCGTTGAACTAGCGGGAGTAGATACGCAGTATTTT. It yields the protein CSVELAGVDTQYF.

J is TRBJ1-4 and V is TRBV6-8, with 7 positions matching TRBD1. The V segment lost 6 bases and the J segment 7 bases; nucleotides outside the gene matches: 17. Germline-derived CDR1 and CDR2 are MNHGY and SAAAGT. The CDR3 length is 17 residues. The CDR3 DNA sequence: TGTGCCAGCAGCCTCACGGTAAAGGACAGGTCCAGTGAAAAACTGTTTTTT. Residues: CASSLTVKDRSSEKLFF.

This clone was recorded once. The chain uses TRBV11-3 and TRBJ1-6, with a possible D match to TRBD1 (5 bases). Germline V gene lookup returns CDR1 SGHNT and CDR2 YENEEA. The V end was cut by 0 bases, the J end by 7 bases, with 7 bases between. The CDR3 has 14 amino acids. This CDR3 is CASSLETVNSPLHF. In DNA, the CDR3 is TGTGCCAGCAGCTTAGAGACAGTGAATTCACCCCTCCACTTT. The full variable domain, its missing parts supplied by reference TRBV11-3 and TRBJ1-6, is EAGVVQSPRYKIIEKKQPVAFWCNPISGHNTLYWYLQNLGQGPELLIRYENEEAVDDSQLPKDRFSAERLKGVDSTLKIQPAELGDSAVYLCASSLETVNSPLHFGNGTRLTVT.

The chain recombines TRBV6-2 or TRBV6-3 with TRBJ2-2, with no clear D. The CDR3 is 14 amino acids. Germline CDR1 reads MNHEY; CDR2 reads SVGEGT. The germline V and J ends were trimmed by 7 bases and 2 bases, with 11 bases remaining between them. CDR3 sequence (DNA): TGTGCCAGCACCCCCGAAACTAACACCGGGGAGCTGTTTTTT. Translated: CASTPETNTGELFF.

J is TRBJ1-2 and V is TRBV7-2; 7 bases match TRBD1. CDR1 is SGHTA and CDR2 is FQGNSA in the germline V gene. V was pared by 5 bases and J by 0 bases, with 6 bases of the junction left unmatched. The CDR3 contains 15 residues. The CDR3 loop reads CASSTGQISNYGYTF. The CDR3 DNA reads as TGTGCCAGCAGCACGGGACAGATATCTAACTATGGCTACACCTTC. Based on the CDR3 plus reference TRBV7-2 and TRBJ1-2, the full variable domain is GAGVSQSPSNKVTEKGKDVELRCDPISGHTALYWYRQSLGQGLEFLIYFQGNSAPDKSGLPSDRFSAERTGGSVSTLTIQRTQQEDSAVYLCASSTGQISNYGYTFGSGTRLTVV.

The chain uses TRBV3-1 (or the pseudogene TRBV3-2) and TRBJ1-1; possible D gene TRBD1, 5 bases. The germline V gene encodes CDR1 LGHDT and CDR2 YNNKEL (reference sequence). CDR3 size: 15 residues. Trimming took off 2 bases at V and 5 bases at J, with 15 bases between the two ends. As DNA, the CDR3 is TGTGCCAGCAGCCAATGGAAGGGGTCAGGGACTGAAGCTTTCTTT. Protein: CASSQWKGSGTEAFF.

V and J are TRBV6-5 and TRBJ2-7; 10 nucleotides line up with TRBD2. Germline-derived CDR1 and CDR2 are MNHEY and SVGAGI. The CDR3 loop spans 16 amino acids. V shed 2 bases and J 4 bases; nucleotides not matched to a gene: 8. The CDR3 bases are TGTGCCAGCAGTTACACTCGGACTAGCGGAGGTTACGAGCAGTACTTC. This gives the protein CASSYTRTSGGYEQYF.

The chain is built from TRBV4-1 and TRBJ1-1; no clear D. Trimming left V 4 bases short and J 6 bases short, with 15 bases between. The germline V gene encodes CDR1 MGHRA and CDR2 YSYEKL. The CDR3 is made up of 14 amino acids. The CDR3 DNA is TGCGCCAGCAGCCCCGACGGGGATTCCGCTGAAGCTTTCTTT. Translating gives CASSPDGDSAEAFF.

In nucleotides, the CDR3 is TGTGCCAGCAGTTTTAACAGGGACGAACCCCAGCATTTT. Amino acid sequence: CASSFNRDEPQHF. This sequence joins TRBV12-3 or TRBV12-4 and TRBJ1-5, with D maybe TRBD1 (6 bases). With 3 bases removed from V and 10 bases from J, the gap between germline ends came to 13 bases. This CDR3 has 13 amino acids.

The chain has TRBV18 and TRBJ2-7; possible D gene TRBD1, 6 bases. The V end lost 2 bases, the J end lost 2 bases, and 7 bases lay between the germline ends. Germline V lookup: CDR1 KGHSH, CDR2 LQKENI. This CDR3 contains 13 residues. The CDR3 protein is CASSPAGAYEQYF. CDR3 sequence (DNA): TGTGCCAGCTCACCAGCAGGGGCCTACGAGCAGTACTTC. Full variable domain (missing parts from reference TRBV18 and TRBJ2-7): NAGVMQNPRHLVRRRGQEARLRCSPMKGHSHVYWYRQLPEEGLKFMVYLQKENIIDESGMPKERFSAEFPKEGPSILRIQQVVRGDSAAYFCASSPAGAYEQYFGPGTRLTVT.

This chain connects TRBV11-2 to TRBJ2-1, with TRBD2 matching 10 bases. Trimming at V came to 5 bases and at J to 4 bases, leaving 11 bases not matched to a gene. The CDR3 has 17 amino acids. Germline V gene data show CDR1 as SGHAT and CDR2 as FQNNGV. CDR3 in DNA: TGTGCCAGCAGCAGTCTAGCGGGAGTGAGTTGGTACAATGAGCAGTTCTTC. Amino acids: CASSSLAGVSWYNEQFF.

In this sample, this clone turned up a few times. J is TRBJ1-1 and V is TRBV20-1; 7 bases map to TRBD1. V dropped 3 bases and J dropped 9; count of bases not matched to a gene: 7. This CDR3 contains 12 residues. From germline, CDR1 is DFQATT and CDR2 SNEGSKA (reference sequence). The CDR3 is CSASPTRGKAFF. The CDR3, as DNA: TGCAGTGCTAGTCCAACCAGGGGGAAAGCTTTCTTT.

The genes are TRBV7-9 and TRBJ2-3, with 8 bases that match TRBD2. The germline V gene encodes CDR1 SEHNR and CDR2 FQNEAQ (reference sequence). The junction had 3 bases not matched to a gene; V was cut back by 1 base and J by 3 bases. The CDR3 is 15 residues long. The CDR3 here is CASSLGAGVTDTQYF. The CDR3 coding sequence is TGTGCCAGCAGCTTAGGAGCGGGGGTAACAGATACGCAGTATTTT.

The rearrangement joins TRBV30 to TRBJ2-2; 9 bases agree with TRBD1. CDR3 length equals 16 residues. The germline gives CDR1 GTSNPN, CDR2 SVGIG (reference sequence). V was clipped by 3 bases and J by 3 bases; unmatched bases: 8. The CDR3 region has the DNA TGTGCCTGGAGCGGTTCATGGGACAGGGACACCGGGGAGCTGTTTTTT. As protein: CAWSGSWDRDTGELFF.

The chain links TRBV19 to TRBJ2-1, with TRBD1 matching 8 bases. CDR1 and CDR2 from the germline V gene are LNHDA and SQIVND (reference sequence). CDR3 length equals 15 residues. The ends lost 8 bases at V and 4 bases at J; junction bases unmatched: 10. The CDR3 loop reads CASSKDREEYNEQFF. The CDR3 nucleotides are TGTGCCAGTTCGAAGGACAGGGAGGAATACAATGAGCAGTTCTTC.